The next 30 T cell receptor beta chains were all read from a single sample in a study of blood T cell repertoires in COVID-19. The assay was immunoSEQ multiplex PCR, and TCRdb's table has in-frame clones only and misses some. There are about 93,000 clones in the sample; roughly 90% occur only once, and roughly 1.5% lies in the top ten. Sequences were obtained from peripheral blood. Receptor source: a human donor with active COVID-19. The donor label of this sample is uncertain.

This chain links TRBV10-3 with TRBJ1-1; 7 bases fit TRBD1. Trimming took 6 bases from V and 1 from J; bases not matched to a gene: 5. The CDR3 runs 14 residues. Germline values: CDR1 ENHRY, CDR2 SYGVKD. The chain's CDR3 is CAISNRQGNTEAFF. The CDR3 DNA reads TGTGCCATCAGCAATAGACAGGGGAACACTGAAGCTTTCTTT.

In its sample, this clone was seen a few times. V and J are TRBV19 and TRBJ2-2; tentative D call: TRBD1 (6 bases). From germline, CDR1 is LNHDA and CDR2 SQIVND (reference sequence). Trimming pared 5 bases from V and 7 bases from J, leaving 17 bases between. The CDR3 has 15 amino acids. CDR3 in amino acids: CASSARVRGDGELFF. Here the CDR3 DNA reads TGTGCCAGTAGTGCACGGGTCAGGGGAGACGGGGAGCTGTTTTTT. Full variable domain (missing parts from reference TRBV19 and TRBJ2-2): DGGITQSPKYLFRKEGQNVTLSCEQNLNHDAMYWYRQDPGQGLRLIYYSQIVNDFQKGDIAEGYSVSREKKESFPLTVTSAQKNPTAFYLCASSARVRGDGELFFGEGSRLTVL.

The CDR3: CASSFGEVAGNTIYF. CDR3 DNA: TGTGCCAGCAGCTTCGGGGAAGTGGCAGGAAACACCATATATTTT. V is TRBV7-8 and J is TRBJ1-3; D remains ambiguous. The CDR3 runs to 15 residues. Germline V gene lookup returns CDR1 SGHVS and CDR2 FQNEAQ. Trimming removed 3 bases from V and 4 bases from J, with 13 bases in between.

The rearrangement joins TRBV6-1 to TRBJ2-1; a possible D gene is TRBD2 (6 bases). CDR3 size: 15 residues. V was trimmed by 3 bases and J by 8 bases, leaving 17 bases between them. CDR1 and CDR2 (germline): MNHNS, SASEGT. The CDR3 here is CASSEGGGARYEQFF. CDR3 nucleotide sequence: TGTGCCAGCAGTGAGGGAGGTGGGGCACGCTATGAGCAGTTCTTC.

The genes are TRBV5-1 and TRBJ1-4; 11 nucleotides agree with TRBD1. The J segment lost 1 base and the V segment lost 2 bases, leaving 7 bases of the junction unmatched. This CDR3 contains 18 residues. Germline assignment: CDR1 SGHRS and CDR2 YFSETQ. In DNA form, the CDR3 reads TGCGCCAGCAGCTTTGATGGACAGGGGGCTGGAACTAATGAAAAACTGTTTTTT. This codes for CASSFDGQGAGTNEKLFF.

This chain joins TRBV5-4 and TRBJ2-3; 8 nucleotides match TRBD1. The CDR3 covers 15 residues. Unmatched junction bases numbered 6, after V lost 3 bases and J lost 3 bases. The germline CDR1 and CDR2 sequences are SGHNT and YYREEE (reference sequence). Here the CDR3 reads CASSSLRDRTDTQYF. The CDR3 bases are TGTGCCAGCAGCTCCCTTCGGGACAGGACAGATACGCAGTATTTT.

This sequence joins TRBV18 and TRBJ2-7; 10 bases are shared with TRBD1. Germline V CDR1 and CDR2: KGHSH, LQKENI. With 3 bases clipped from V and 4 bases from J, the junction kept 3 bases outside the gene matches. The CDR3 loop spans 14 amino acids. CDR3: CASSPGQGLYEQYF. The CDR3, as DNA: TGTGCCAGCTCACCGGGACAGGGGCTATACGAGCAGTACTTC.

The CDR3, as DNA: TGTGCTAGTGGTTTGGAGGACAGGGGGCACTGGTTGGCCACAGATACGCAGTATTTT. Its translation is CASGLEDRGHWLATDTQYF. The rearrangement uses TRBV12-5 and TRBJ2-3; the match to TRBD1 covers 11 bases. The germline gives CDR1 LGHNT, CDR2 FRNRAP. The junction had 11 bases not matched to a gene; V was cut back by 1 base and J by 2 bases. The CDR3 contains 19 residues.

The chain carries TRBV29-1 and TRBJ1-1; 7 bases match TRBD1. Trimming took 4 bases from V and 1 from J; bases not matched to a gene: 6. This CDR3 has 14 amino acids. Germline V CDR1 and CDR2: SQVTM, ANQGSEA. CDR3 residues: CSVVRGQQNTEAFF. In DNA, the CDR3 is TGCAGCGTTGTGAGGGGACAGCAGAACACTGAAGCTTTCTTT.

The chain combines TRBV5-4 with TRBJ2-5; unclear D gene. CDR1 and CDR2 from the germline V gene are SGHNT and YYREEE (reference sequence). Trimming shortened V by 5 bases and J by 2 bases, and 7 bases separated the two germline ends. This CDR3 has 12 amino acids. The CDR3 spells CASRDGQETQYF. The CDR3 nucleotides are TGTGCCAGCAGAGACGGGCAAGAGACCCAGTACTTC.

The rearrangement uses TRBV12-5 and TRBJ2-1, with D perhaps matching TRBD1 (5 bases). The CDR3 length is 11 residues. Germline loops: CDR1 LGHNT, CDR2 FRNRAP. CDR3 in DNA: TGTGCGAAAACCCAGGGCAATGAGCAGTTCTTC. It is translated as CAKTQGNEQFF.

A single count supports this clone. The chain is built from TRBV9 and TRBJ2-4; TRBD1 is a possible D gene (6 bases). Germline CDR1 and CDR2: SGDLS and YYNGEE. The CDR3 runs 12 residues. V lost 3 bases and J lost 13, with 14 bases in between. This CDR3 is CASSGLRDKQYF. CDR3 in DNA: TGTGCCAGCAGCGGACTTAGGGACAAGCAGTACTTC.

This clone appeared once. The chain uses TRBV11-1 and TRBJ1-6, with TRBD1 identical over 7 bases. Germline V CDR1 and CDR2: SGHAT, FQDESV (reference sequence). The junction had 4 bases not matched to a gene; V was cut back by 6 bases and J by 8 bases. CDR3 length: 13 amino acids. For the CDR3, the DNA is TGTGCCAGCAGGGGACAGCTGGATTCACCCCTCCACTTT. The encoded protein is CASRGQLDSPLHF.

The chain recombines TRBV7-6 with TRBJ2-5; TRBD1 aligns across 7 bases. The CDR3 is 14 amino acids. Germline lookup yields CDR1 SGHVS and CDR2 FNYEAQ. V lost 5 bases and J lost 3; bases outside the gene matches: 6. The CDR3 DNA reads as TGTGCCAGCAGCCCCCGGGACAGCGAAGAGACCCAGTACTTC. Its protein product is CASSPRDSEETQYF.

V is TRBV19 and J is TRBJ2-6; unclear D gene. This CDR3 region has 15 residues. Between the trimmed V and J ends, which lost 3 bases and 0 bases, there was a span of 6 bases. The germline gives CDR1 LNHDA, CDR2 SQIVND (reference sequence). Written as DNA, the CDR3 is TGTGCCAGTAGTATGTTCGGCTCTGGGGCCAACGTCCTGACTTTC. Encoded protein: CASSMFGSGANVLTF.

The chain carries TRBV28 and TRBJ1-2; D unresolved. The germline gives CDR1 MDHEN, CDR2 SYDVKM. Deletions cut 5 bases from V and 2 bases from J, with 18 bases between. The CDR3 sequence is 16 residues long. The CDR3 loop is CASSQEGTASNYGYTF. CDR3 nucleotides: TGTGCCAGCAGTCAGGAGGGTACGGCAAGCAACTATGGCTACACCTTC.

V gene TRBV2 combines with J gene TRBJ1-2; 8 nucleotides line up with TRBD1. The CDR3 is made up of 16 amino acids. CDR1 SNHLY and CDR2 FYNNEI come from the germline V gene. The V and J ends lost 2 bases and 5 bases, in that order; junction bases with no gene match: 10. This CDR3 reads CASSESRAGGWYGYTF. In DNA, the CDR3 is TGTGCCAGCAGTGAATCTCGGGCAGGGGGCTGGTATGGCTACACCTTC.

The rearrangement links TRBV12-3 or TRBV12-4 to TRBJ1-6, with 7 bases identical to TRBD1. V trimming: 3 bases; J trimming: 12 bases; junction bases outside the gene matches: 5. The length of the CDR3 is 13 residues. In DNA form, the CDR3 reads TGTGCCAGCAGTTTGGGGACAGTATTACCCCTCCACTTT. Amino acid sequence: CASSLGTVLPLHF.

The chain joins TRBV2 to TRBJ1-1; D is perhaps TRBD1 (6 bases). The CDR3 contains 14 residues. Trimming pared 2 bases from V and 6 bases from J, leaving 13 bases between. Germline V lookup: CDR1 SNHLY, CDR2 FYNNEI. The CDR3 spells CASSERGISAEAFF. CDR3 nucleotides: TGTGCCAGCAGTGAAAGGGGGATTAGTGCTGAAGCTTTCTTT.

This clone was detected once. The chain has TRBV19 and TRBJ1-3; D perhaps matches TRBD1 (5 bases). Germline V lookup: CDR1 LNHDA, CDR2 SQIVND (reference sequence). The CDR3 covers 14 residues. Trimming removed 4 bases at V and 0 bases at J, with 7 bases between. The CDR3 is CASSRQTSGNTIYF. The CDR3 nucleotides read TGTGCCAGTAGTAGACAGACCTCTGGAAACACCATATATTTT. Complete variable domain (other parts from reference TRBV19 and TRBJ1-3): DGGITQSPKYLFRKEGQNVTLSCEQNLNHDAMYWYRQDPGQGLRLIYYSQIVNDFQKGDIAEGYSVSREKKESFPLTVTSAQKNPTAFYLCASSRQTSGNTIYFGEGSWLTVV.

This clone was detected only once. The CDR3 loop reads CASSLVGQDGNTIYF. The CDR3 DNA follows: TGCGCCAGCAGCTTGGTTGGGCAGGATGGAAACACCATATATTTT. This chain links TRBV5-1 with TRBJ1-3; no reliable D call. This CDR3 has 15 amino acids. The germline gives CDR1 SGHRS, CDR2 YFSETQ. V was trimmed by 0 bases and J by 3 bases, leaving 10 bases between them.

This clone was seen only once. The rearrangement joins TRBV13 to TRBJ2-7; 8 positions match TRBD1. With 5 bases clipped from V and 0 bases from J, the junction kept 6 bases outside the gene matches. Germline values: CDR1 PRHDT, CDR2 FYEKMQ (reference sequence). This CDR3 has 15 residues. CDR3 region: CASSGRDRSSYEQYF. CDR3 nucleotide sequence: TGTGCCAGCAGCGGAAGGGACAGGAGCTCCTACGAGCAGTACTTC.

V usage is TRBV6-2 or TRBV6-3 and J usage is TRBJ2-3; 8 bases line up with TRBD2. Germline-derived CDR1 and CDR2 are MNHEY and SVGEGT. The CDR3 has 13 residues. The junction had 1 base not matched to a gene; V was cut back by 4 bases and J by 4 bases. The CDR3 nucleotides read TGTGCCAGCAGTTTGACTAGCGCAGATACGCAGTATTTT. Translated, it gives CASSLTSADTQYF.

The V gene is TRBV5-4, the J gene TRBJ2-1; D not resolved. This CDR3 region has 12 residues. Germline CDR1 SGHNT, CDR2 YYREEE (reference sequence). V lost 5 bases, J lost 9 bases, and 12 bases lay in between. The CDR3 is CASSTPAREQFF. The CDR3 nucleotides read TGTGCCAGCAGTACCCCCGCGCGTGAGCAGTTCTTC.

The CDR3 protein is CASSGENTGELFF. DNA for the CDR3: TGTGCCAGCAGCGGAGAGAACACCGGGGAGCTGTTTTTT. The chain recombines TRBV9 with TRBJ2-2; D call uncertain. The CDR3 has 13 amino acids. The germline V and J ends were trimmed by 3 bases and 1 base, with 4 bases remaining between them. Germline V gene lookup returns CDR1 SGDLS and CDR2 YYNGEE.

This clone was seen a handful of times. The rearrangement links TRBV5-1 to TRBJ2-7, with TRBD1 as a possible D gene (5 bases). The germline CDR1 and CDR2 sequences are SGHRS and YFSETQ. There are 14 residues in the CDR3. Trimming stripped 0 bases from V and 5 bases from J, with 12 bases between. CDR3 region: CASSLATGVHEQYF. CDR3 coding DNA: TGCGCCAGCAGCTTGGCCACAGGCGTCCACGAGCAGTACTTC.

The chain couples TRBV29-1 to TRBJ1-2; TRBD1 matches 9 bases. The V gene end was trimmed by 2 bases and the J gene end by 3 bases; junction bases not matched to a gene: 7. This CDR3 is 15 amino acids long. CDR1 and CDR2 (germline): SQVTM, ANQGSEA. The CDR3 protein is CSVEITGGADYGYTF. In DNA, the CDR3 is TGCAGCGTTGAAATAACAGGGGGCGCTGACTATGGCTACACCTTC.

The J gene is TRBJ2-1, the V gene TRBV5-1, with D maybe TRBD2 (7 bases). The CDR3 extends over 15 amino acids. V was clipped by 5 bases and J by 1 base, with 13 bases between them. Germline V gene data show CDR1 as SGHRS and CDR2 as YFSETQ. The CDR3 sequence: CASSYGGASYNEQFF. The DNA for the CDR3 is TGCGCCAGCAGTTATGGGGGGGCGTCCTACAATGAGCAGTTCTTC.

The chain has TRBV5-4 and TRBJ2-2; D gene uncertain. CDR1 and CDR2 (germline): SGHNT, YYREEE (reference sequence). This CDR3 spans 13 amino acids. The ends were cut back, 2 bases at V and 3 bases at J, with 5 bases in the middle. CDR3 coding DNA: TGTGCCAGCAGCTTCACAGACACCGGGGAGCTGTTTTTT. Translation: CASSFTDTGELFF. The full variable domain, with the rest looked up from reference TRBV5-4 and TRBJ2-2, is ETGVTQSPTHLIKTRGQQVTLRCSSQSGHNTVSWYQQALGQGPQFIFQYYREEENGRGNFPPRFSGLQFPNYSSELNVNALELDDSALYLCASSFTDTGELFFGEGSRLTVL.

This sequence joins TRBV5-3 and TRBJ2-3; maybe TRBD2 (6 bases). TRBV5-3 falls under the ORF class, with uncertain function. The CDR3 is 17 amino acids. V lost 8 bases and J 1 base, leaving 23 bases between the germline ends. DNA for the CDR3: TGTGCCAGGATCCTGACTAGTACGGGTATTGGCACAGATACGCAGTATTTT. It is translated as CARILTSTGIGTDTQYF.